These 21 T cell receptor beta chains share one sample of origin, sequenced in a study of shared clonotypes between healthy human individuals. Profiling relied on immunoSEQ multiplex PCR, and the TCRdb table lists in-frame clones only, not all of them. The sample consists of roughly 700,000 clones, about nine tenths of them appearing once. The sequenced sample was memory CD8+ T cells from PBMCs. Subset here: CD45RO+ cells pooled with CCR7-negative TemRA cells. These receptors were collected from a man between 18 and 29 years old in good health. Some clones in this sample may be carry-over from other donors' samples.

The chain joins TRBV19 to TRBJ2-1, with D hard to call. Between the trimmed V and J ends, which lost 10 bases and 5 bases, there was a span of 9 bases. The CDR3 sequence is 11 residues long. Germline-derived CDR1 and CDR2 are LNHDA and SQIVND (reference sequence). As DNA, the CDR3 is TGTGCCACCGCCGCCGACAATGAGCAGTTCTTC. Translation gives CATAADNEQFF.

This chain connects TRBV19 to TRBJ2-5, with 7 bases fitting TRBD2. This CDR3 is built from 14 residues. With V trimmed by 6 bases and J by 5 bases, 9 bases remained unmatched. The germline CDR1 and CDR2 sequences are LNHDA and SQIVND (reference sequence). CDR3 in amino acids: CASSLSGGWETQYF. The CDR3 coding sequence is TGTGCCAGTAGCCTCTCCGGGGGGTGGGAGACCCAGTACTTC. Together with reference TRBV19 and TRBJ2-5, the CDR3 gives the full variable domain: DGGITQSPKYLFRKEGQNVTLSCEQNLNHDAMYWYRQDPGQGLRLIYYSQIVNDFQKGDIAEGYSVSREKKESFPLTVTSAQKNPTAFYLCASSLSGGWETQYFGPGTRLLVL.

This chain connects TRBV9 to TRBJ2-1; no definite D call. This CDR3 contains 11 residues. V dropped 4 bases and J dropped 12 bases, with 11 bases sitting between them. Germline values: CDR1 SGDLS, CDR2 YYNGEE. The CDR3 region is CASSLQLVQFF. CDR3 DNA: TGTGCCAGCAGCCTTCAATTAGTGCAGTTCTTC. Full variable domain (remainder filled in from reference TRBV9 and TRBJ2-1): DSGVTQTPKHLITATGQRVTLRCSPRSGDLSVYWYQQSLDQGLQFLIQYYNGEERAKGNILERFSAQQFPDLHSELNLSSLELGDSALYFCASSLQLVQFFGPGTRLTVL.

Regarding this clone: Other DNA sequences in the sample encode the same CDR3. This chain links TRBV4-3 with TRBJ2-5; D is unresolved. Trimming cost V 0 bases and J 7 bases, with 9 bases left between them. The germline V gene encodes CDR1 LGHNA and CDR2 YSLEER. The CDR3 spans 13 residues. CDR3 protein: CASSQDRLGTQYF. The CDR3 DNA follows: TGCGCCAGCAGCCAAGATAGGTTAGGGACCCAGTACTTC.

This sequence joins TRBV19 and TRBJ2-7; TRBD1 matches 9 bases. CDR1 is LNHDA, CDR2 SQIVND, per germline (reference sequence). The CDR3 sequence is 14 residues long. Unmatched junction bases numbered 4, after V lost 5 bases and J lost 2 bases. CDR3 DNA sequence: TGTGCCAGTAGTGGGGGACAGGGCACCTACGAGCAGTACTTC. Amino acids: CASSGGQGTYEQYF.

The CDR3 nucleotides are TGCGCCAGCAGCTTGAACAGTGAAAAACTGTTTTTT. As protein: CASSLNSEKLFF. This chain joins TRBV5-1 and TRBJ1-4; D gene ambiguous. Deletions cut 1 base from V and 7 bases from J, with 5 bases between. This CDR3 region has 12 residues. Germline lookup yields CDR1 SGHRS and CDR2 YFSETQ.

The chain employs TRBV9 and TRBJ2-5; D uncertain. Between the trimmed V and J ends, which lost 7 bases and 5 bases, there was a span of 18 bases. The CDR3 is 14 amino acids. The germline V gene encodes CDR1 SGDLS and CDR2 YYNGEE. CDR3 sequence reads: CASSLGGSRETQYF. The CDR3 DNA reads as TGTGCCAGCTCGTTAGGCGGCAGTCGCGAGACCCAGTACTTC.

The chain employs TRBV9 and TRBJ1-2; 10 bases are shared with TRBD1. The CDR3 runs 17 residues. The germline CDR1 and CDR2 sequences are SGDLS and YYNGEE. Trimming at V came to 4 bases and at J to 0 bases, leaving 9 bases not matched to a gene. The CDR3 DNA is TGTGCCAGCAGCCCGAGGGACAGGGGCGTAACTAACTATGGCTACACCTTC. This codes for CASSPRDRGVTNYGYTF.

This sequence joins TRBV5-1 and TRBJ2-3; 14 bases are a match to TRBD2. The CDR3 totals 18 residues. Germline loops: CDR1 SGHRS, CDR2 YFSETQ. With 2 bases clipped from V and 2 bases from J, the junction kept 7 bases outside the gene matches. The CDR3 DNA reads as TGCGCCAGCAGCTTTTGGGGGACTAGCGGGAGAAACACAGATACGCAGTATTTT. Translated, it gives CASSFWGTSGRNTDTQYF.

The chain carries TRBV7-9 and TRBJ2-5; 9 bases match TRBD2. The germline V gene encodes CDR1 SEHNR and CDR2 FQNEAQ (reference sequence). This CDR3 is 17 amino acids long. With V trimmed by 1 base and J by 6 bases, 12 bases remained unmatched. The CDR3 DNA sequence: TGTGCCAGCAGCTTAGTGCGGGCTAGCGGGATGGTAAAGACCCAGTACTTC. This gives the protein CASSLVRASGMVKTQYF.

This clone appeared once. This chain joins TRBV9 and TRBJ2-7; no firm D call. The germline V and J ends were trimmed by 0 bases and 3 bases, with 13 bases remaining between them. Germline V CDR1 and CDR2: SGDLS, YYNGEE. This CDR3 comprises 15 residues. In DNA form, the CDR3 reads TGTGCCAGCAGCGTAGAATCCGACCACCTCTACGAGCAGTACTTC. Its translation: CASSVESDHLYEQYF.

The CDR3 sequence is CASSLKIASYDRNEQYF. The CDR3 DNA reads as TGTGCCAGCTCCCTCAAAATCGCTTCATACGACAGGAACGAGCAGTACTTC. The chain carries TRBV21-1 and TRBJ2-7; the D call of TRBD1 is as the table states it, not checked on the DNA. TRBV21-1 is a pseudogene segment. The CDR3 runs to 17 residues.

Worth noting for this clone: Other DNA sequences in the sample encode the same CDR3. J is TRBJ1-5 and V is TRBV19; D ambiguous. Germline V gene lookup returns CDR1 LNHDA and CDR2 SQIVND (reference sequence). CDR3 length: 12 amino acids. Trimming cost V 1 base and J 7 bases, with 5 bases left between them. CDR3 in amino acids: CASSIGTQPQHF. In nucleotides, the CDR3 is TGTGCCAGTAGTATAGGTACACAGCCCCAGCATTTT.

The CDR3 DNA reads TGTGCCACCAGCAGACGAAACAATGAGCAGTTCTTC. Translating gives CATSRRNNEQFF. The J gene is TRBJ2-1, the V gene TRBV15; no firm D call. Germline values: CDR1 LNHNV, CDR2 YYDKDF (reference sequence). V lost 2 bases and J lost 5, with 4 bases in between. The CDR3 sequence is 12 residues long. The full variable domain, with the rest looked up from reference TRBV15 and TRBJ2-1, is DAMVIQNPRYQVTQFGKPVTLSCSQTLNHNVMYWYQQKSSQAPKLLFHYYDKDFNNEADTPDNFQSRRPNTSFCFLDIRSPGLGDTAMYLCATSRRNNEQFFGPGTRLTVL.

The chain recombines TRBV4-1 with TRBJ1-2; D is undetermined. V was pared by 4 bases and J by 4 bases, with 16 bases between. The CDR3 extends over 15 amino acids. CDR1 is MGHRA, CDR2 YSYEKL, per germline. The CDR3 loop reads CASSLSGVVSYGYTF. In DNA, the CDR3 is TGCGCCAGCAGCCTTTCTGGGGTAGTGAGCTATGGCTACACCTTC.

The chain is built from TRBV10-3 and TRBJ1-1; D ambiguous. V was clipped by 2 bases and J by 0 bases, with 7 bases between them. CDR3 length: 14 amino acids. Germline values: CDR1 ENHRY, CDR2 SYGVKD. The CDR3 bases are TGTGCCATCAGTGAGGAGGGTTTGAACACTGAAGCTTTCTTT. Translating gives CAISEEGLNTEAFF.

The table lists this clone with a count of one. The same CDR3 arises from other DNA sequences in this sample as well. CDR3 nucleotide sequence: TGTGCCAGCAGCGTACAGGGTGGGAACACTGAAGCTTTCTTT. Translated: CASSVQGGNTEAFF. V is TRBV9 and J is TRBJ1-1, with D possibly being TRBD1 (5 bases). The CDR3 consists of 14 residues. V was cut by 1 base and J by 1 base, with 8 bases left in between. The germline CDR1 and CDR2 sequences are SGDLS and YYNGEE.

This chain connects TRBV10-3 to TRBJ2-1; 13 bases map to TRBD2. This CDR3 has 15 residues. Germline CDR1 is ENHRY and CDR2 is SYGVKD. The J segment lost 8 bases and the V segment lost 2 bases, leaving 3 bases of the junction unmatched. This CDR3 reads CAISERTSGRDEQFF. In nucleotides, the CDR3 is TGTGCCATCAGTGAGAGGACTAGCGGGAGAGATGAGCAGTTCTTC.

The chain joins TRBV19 to TRBJ2-7, with D unresolved. Germline assignment: CDR1 LNHDA and CDR2 SQIVND (reference sequence). Trimming took 6 bases from V and 5 from J, leaving 11 bases between them. The CDR3 has 12 amino acids. The chain's CDR3 is CASSLNSDEQYF. The CDR3 DNA follows: TGTGCCAGTAGCCTGAATTCGGACGAGCAGTACTTC. Filled out from reference TRBV19 and TRBJ2-7, the complete variable domain reads DGGITQSPKYLFRKEGQNVTLSCEQNLNHDAMYWYRQDPGQGLRLIYYSQIVNDFQKGDIAEGYSVSREKKESFPLTVTSAQKNPTAFYLCASSLNSDEQYFGPGTRLTVT.

The chain is built from TRBV27 and TRBJ1-1; D is uncertain. This CDR3 spans 13 amino acids. Per germline, CDR1 MNHEY and CDR2 SMNVEV (reference sequence). Trimming shortened V by 4 bases and J by 1 base, and 7 bases separated the two germline ends. For the CDR3, the DNA is TGTGCCAGCAGTTGGCGGCAGAACACTGAAGCTTTCTTT. It codes for CASSWRQNTEAFF.

The V gene is TRBV7-8, the J gene TRBJ2-7, with D perhaps given as TRBD1 or TRBD2 (5 bases each). Trimming removed 1 base from V and 2 bases from J, with 9 bases in between. The CDR3 has 14 residues. In germline, CDR1 is SGHVS, CDR2 FQNEAQ. In DNA form, the CDR3 reads TGTGCCAGCAGCTTAGGGGACGTAACCTACGAGCAGTACTTC. Translating gives CASSLGDVTYEQYF.